These T cell receptor beta chains were read from a single sample in a study of T cells in Graves' hyperthyroidism and ophthalmopathy. From the multiplex PCR reads, TCRdb called clonotypes with MiXCR, one entry per CDR3 protein. The table includes approximately 690,000 distinct CDR3 sequences, less than 25% detected once. The source material was blood. The source is a man under 40 with Graves' ophthalmopathy. The CDR3 runs from the conserved cysteine through the conserved F or W. The D gene is left open where the match is weak. Part of the rows lack a size; the others show once, few, many or a class for expanded clones.

TRBV2	13	TRBJ2-1	-	-	CASRRNSYNEQFF	TGTGCCAGCAGACGAAACTCCTACAATGAGCAGTTCTTC
TRBV7-6	16	TRBJ2-5	TRBD2	-	CASSPPGPGEREGLYF	TGTGCCAGCAGCCCCCCGGGTCCAGGCGAGCGGGAGGGTTTGTACTTC
TRBV9	15	TRBJ2-1	-	few	CASSADLQLYNEQFF	TGTGCCAGCAGCGCGGACTTGCAACTTTACAATGAGCAGTTCTTC
TRBV6-9	16	TRBJ2-7	-	-	CASSYSGFSSRYEQYF	TGTGCCAGCAGTTATTCGGGGTTTAGCTCTCGGTACGAGCAGTACTTC
TRBV9	15	TRBJ2-3	TRBD2	few	CASSVTSARGDTQYF	TGTGCCAGCAGCGTGACTAGCGCTAGAGGAGATACGCAGTATTTT
TRBV11-2	15	TRBJ1-4	TRBD1	many	CASSSPGGSNEKLFF	TGTGCCAGCAGCTCCCCAGGGGGGTCGAATGAAAAACTGTTTTTT
TRBV24-1	12	TRBJ2-1	-	few	CATRDSYNEQFF	TGTGCCACCAGAGACAGTTACAATGAGCAGTTCTTC
TRBV11-2	15	TRBJ1-3	-	few	CASTRDRSSGNTIYF	TGTGCCAGCACCCGGGACCGGAGCTCTGGAAACACCATATATTTT
TRBV7-2	12	TRBJ1-1	-	-	CASILFGTEAFF	TGTGCCAGCATCCTCTTTGGCACTGAAGCTTTCTTT
TRBV7-3	16	TRBJ2-2	TRBD2	-	CASSAGAAGDFGELFF	TGTGCCAGCAGCGCCGGGGCAGCGGGAGATTTCGGGGAGCTGTTTTTT
TRBV20-1	14	TRBJ2-7	-	few	CSAIGRGLSYEQYF	TGCAGTGCCATAGGGAGGGGGCTCTCCTACGAGCAGTACTTC
TRBV9	15	TRBJ2-1	-	few	CASSVGGRWDNEQFF	TGTGCCAGCAGCGTAGGGGGCAGGTGGGACAATGAGCAGTTCTTC
TRBV11-2	16	TRBJ2-2	TRBD2	many	CASSHGGARGTGELFF	TGTGCCAGCAGCCACGGGGGGGCGCGGGGCACCGGGGAGCTGTTTTTT
TRBV12-3/TRBV12-4	17	TRBJ2-3	TRBD1	-	CASSLAGTGGGTDTQYF	TGTGCCAGCAGTTTAGCGGGGACAGGGGGCGGCACAGATACGCAGTATTTT
TRBV5-4	15	TRBJ2-7	-	few	CASSLWDPPRGEQYF	TGTGCCAGCAGCTTGTGGGACCCTCCTCGCGGCGAGCAGTACTTC
TRBV7-8	16	TRBJ1-3	-	few	CASSLRTLDPGNTIYF	TGTGCCAGCAGCTTAAGGACTCTAGACCCTGGAAACACCATATATTTT
TRBV7-9	13	TRBJ2-7	-	few	CASSLGVPHEQYF	TGTGCCAGCAGCTTAGGTGTCCCCCACGAGCAGTACTTC
TRBV29-1	14	TRBJ1-1	-	once	CSVAHPTRRSGAFF	TGCAGCGTTGCCCACCCCACAAGGAGATCAGGAGCTTTCTTT
TRBV13	14	TRBJ2-7	-	-	CASRRGGVGYEQYF	TGTGCCAGCAGGAGGGGGGGGGTTGGTTACGAGCAGTACTTC
TRBV5-5	16	TRBJ1-6	-	few	CASSLLPDSPNSPLHF	TGTGCCAGCAGCTTATTACCCGACAGCCCGAACTCACCCCTCCACTTT
TRBV6-2/TRBV6-3	16	TRBJ2-4	-	few	CASSYVLRPSGNIQYF	TGTGCCAGCAGTTATGTTTTGCGGCCCTCCGGGAACATTCAGTACTTC
TRBV29-1	13	TRBJ2-7	-	-	CSVPGLGSYEQYF	TGCAGCGTTCCCGGGCTAGGCTCCTACGAGCAGTACTTC
TRBV28	17	TRBJ2-1	TRBD2	-	CASSETSGRAFYNEQFF	TGTGCCAGCAGTGAGACTAGCGGGAGGGCCTTCTACAATGAGCAGTTCTTC
TRBV9	14	TRBJ2-5	-	few	CASSVDWGQETQYF	TGTGCCAGCAGCGTAGATTGGGGCCAAGAGACCCAGTACTTC
TRBV28	14	TRBJ2-7	-	-	CASSPSDRINEQYF	TGTGCCAGCAGTCCTTCCGATAGAATAAACGAGCAGTACTTC
TRBV2	14	TRBJ1-2	-	-	CASSPRDQPYGYTF	TGTGCCAGCAGTCCAAGGGACCAACCCTATGGCTACACCTTC
TRBV29-1	14	TRBJ1-5	TRBD1	-	CSVRGQGHGQPQHF	TGCAGCGTCCGGGGACAGGGACATGGACAGCCCCAGCATTTT
TRBV15	18	TRBJ1-4	TRBD1	-	CATSPPRDRNLLGEKLFF	TGTGCCACCAGCCCGCCCCGGGACAGGAATCTTTTAGGTGAAAAACTGTTTTTT
TRBV7-6	15	TRBJ2-1	-	-	CASSLAAEGWNEQFF	TGTGCCAGCAGCTTAGCGGCGGAGGGGTGGAATGAGCAGTTCTTC
TRBV30	14	TRBJ2-3	-	many	CAWSSQASTDTQYF	TGTGCCTGGAGCTCGCAGGCTAGCACAGATACGCAGTATTTT
TRBV6-2/TRBV6-3	14	TRBJ1-4	TRBD1	-	CASGQGWANEKLFF	TGTGCCAGCGGACAGGGATGGGCTAATGAAAAACTGTTTTTT
TRBV20-1	15	TRBJ2-1	TRBD2	many	CSVVSRGGGINEQFF	TGCAGTGTTGTGAGTCGAGGCGGGGGAATCAATGAGCAGTTCTTC
TRBV28	15	TRBJ1-4	TRBD1	-	CASRDSTGGGEKLFF	TGTGCCAGCAGGGATTCGACAGGGGGTGGGGAAAAACTGTTTTTT
TRBV28	15	TRBJ2-5	-	-	CASTSRGGVRETQYF	TGTGCCAGCACCTCGAGGGGTGGGGTGAGGGAGACCCAGTACTTC
TRBV29-1	12	TRBJ1-2	-	-	CSVSTGSYGYTF	TGCAGCGTTTCAACAGGGAGCTATGGCTACACCTTC
TRBV24-1	17	TRBJ2-5	TRBD2	-	CASSPRGLAGGAETQYF	TGTGCCAGCAGCCCCCGGGGACTAGCGGGAGGGGCAGAGACCCAGTACTTC
TRBV4-1	13	TRBJ2-1	-	few	CASSQDAGWEQFF	TGCGCCAGCAGCCAAGACGCGGGTTGGGAGCAGTTCTTC
TRBV20-1	14	TRBJ2-1	TRBD2	few	CSARSSSGSDEQFF	TGCAGTGCTAGGTCGTCTAGCGGGAGCGATGAGCAGTTCTTC
TRBV28	12	TRBJ1-1	-	many	CASDLGGTEAFF	TGTGCCAGCGACCTGGGAGGAACTGAAGCTTTCTTT
TRBV20-1	14	TRBJ1-1	-	many	CSAQWAAMNTEAFF	TGCAGTGCTCAATGGGCGGCCATGAACACTGAAGCTTTCTTT
TRBV10-1	12	TRBJ2-3	-	-	CASSMGEGTQYF	TGCGCCAGCTCGATGGGGGAAGGTACGCAGTATTTT
TRBV11-2	17	TRBJ2-4	-	few	CASSPLGIRIPKNIQYF	TGTGCCAGCAGCCCACTAGGGATACGGATACCCAAAAACATTCAGTACTTC
TRBV20-1	17	TRBJ2-7	-	many	CSAPGQGFSGSRFEQYF	TGCAGTGCTCCGGGACAGGGTTTTAGCGGGAGTCGTTTCGAGCAGTACTTC
TRBV13	14	TRBJ1-3	-	few	CASSRRDAGNTIYF	TGTGCCAGCAGCCGAAGGGACGCTGGAAACACCATATATTTT
TRBV5-8	15	TRBJ1-5	-	few	CASSGGHGGNQPQHF	TGTGCCAGCAGCGGGGGCCACGGAGGCAATCAGCCCCAGCATTTT
TRBV27	16	TRBJ2-7	TRBD1	-	CASSFEGTDPRNEQYF	TGTGCCAGCAGTTTCGAGGGGACAGACCCCCGGAACGAGCAGTACTTC
TRBV27	13	TRBJ1-4	-	few	CASSPRVGEKLFF	TGTGCCAGCAGCCCCAGGGTCGGAGAAAAACTGTTTTTT
TRBV3-1	16	TRBJ2-1	TRBD2	-	CASSQDRLAAYNEQFF	TGTGCCAGCAGCCAAGACCGACTAGCGGCCTACAATGAGCAGTTCTTC
TRBV28	14	TRBJ2-5	TRBD2	many	CASLAGPNQETQYF	TGTGCCAGCTTAGCGGGACCTAACCAAGAGACCCAGTACTTC
TRBV6-6	18	TRBJ1-3	-	-	CASSYSGVGKRPGNTIYF	TGTGCCAGCAGTTACTCTGGGGTGGGAAAAAGACCTGGAAACACCATATATTTT